This T cell receptor (beta chain) was recovered during a study of identical twins. In every case, the donor was a healthy Caucasian. TCRdb reprocessed the 5' RACE reads via MiXCR and lists one record per CDR3 protein. The table records 1.5 million to 2 million distinct CDR3 sequences, about 32% of them present only once. Germline V gives CDR1 MDHEN, CDR2 SYDVKM. The junction had 9 bases not matched to a gene; V was cut back by 3 bases and J by 4 bases. The CDR3 extends over 16 amino acids. The sample consisted of cord blood. This clonotype was obtained from a newborn girl in good health. This rearrangement joins TRBV28 to TRBJ2-7; 10 bases match TRBD2. This chain's CDR3 is CASSLFLAGVGYEQYF. The CDR3 DNA reads as TGTGCCAGCAGTTTGTTCCTAGCGGGAGTGGGGTACGAGCAGTACTTC.